This record concerns one T cell receptor (beta chain) sequence. The antigen remains undetermined. The protocol was immunoSEQ multiplex PCR, while the TCRdb copy is restricted to in-frame clones and leaves out a portion. The table records 120,000 or so clones, around 88% of them present only once. These data come from a study of cytomegalovirus exposure and HLA in healthy donors. Notes on the study in general: Among TCR beta chains, those listed as cytomegalovirus-associated numbered under 200. Later, an analysis found that TCR clusters from the first cohort tended to co-occur in the 110 or so validation repertoires.

Germline loops: CDR1 SNHLY, CDR2 FYNNEI. The germline V and J ends were trimmed by 7 bases and 4 bases, with 12 bases remaining between them. This CDR3 contains 13 residues. The sequenced sample consisted of PBMCs. The receptor comes from a man aged 18 to 30 in good health and CMV-seronegative. V usage is TRBV2 and J usage is TRBJ2-3; TRBD2 might be the D (5 bases). CDR3 sequence reads: CASISGFADTQYF. CDR3 in DNA: TGTGCCAGCATTTCGGGGTTCGCAGATACGCAGTATTTT.